This passage covers 26 T cell receptor beta chains from one sample sequenced in a study of cytomegalovirus exposure and HLA in healthy donors (dated by TCRdb to about 2017). Library preparation employed the immunoSEQ multiplex PCR assay. A mixture of 60 forward primers for TCR Vbeta segments and 13 reverse primers for TCR Jbeta segments was used in the multiplex PCR. TCRdb provides this immuneACCESS table in a form limited to in-frame rearrangements. Some clones are lacking; in checked studies, under half of them reflect an unresolved V gene, and why the rest are absent is not known. In this sample the table shows over 50,000 clones, more than 60% of which occur a single time. The ten top clones hold 51% of the sample. The sample taken for sequencing was PBMCs. These receptor sequences come from a man aged 50 to 59 in good health and CMV-seropositive.

The chain couples TRBV5-6 to TRBJ1-4; D is unresolved. Trimming left V 6 bases short and J 0 bases short, with 9 bases between. The length of the CDR3 is 14 residues. Germline V lookup: CDR1 SGHDT, CDR2 YYEEEE. The CDR3 is CASKNSPTNEKLFF. CDR3 nucleotide sequence: TGTGCCAGCAAGAACAGCCCAACTAATGAAAAACTGTTTTTT.

This clone was seen a handful of times. The rearrangement uses TRBV6-6 and TRBJ2-7, with 7 bases identical to TRBD2. Germline values: CDR1 MNHNY, CDR2 SVGAGI (reference sequence). Trimming removed 2 bases from V and 3 bases from J; junction bases left unmatched: 1. This CDR3 comprises 13 residues. The CDR3 DNA sequence: TGTGCCAGCAGTTACGCGGGGGACTACGAGCAGTACTTC. It encodes CASSYAGDYEQYF.

V is TRBV5-6 and J is TRBJ1-2, with 11 bases lining up with TRBD1. CDR3 length: 14 residues. The V and J ends lost 6 bases and 4 bases, in that order; junction bases with no gene match: 5. The germline CDR1 and CDR2 sequences are SGHDT and YYEEEE. The CDR3 bases are TGTGCCAGCACCAGGACAGGGGGCAGCTATGGCTACACCTTC. Residues: CASTRTGGSYGYTF.

The chain carries TRBV21-1 and TRBJ1-5. TRBV21-1 is assigned pseudogene status. The CDR3 is 17 residues long. CDR3 sequence: CASSMGGDGYSNQPQHF. Here the CDR3 DNA reads TGTGCCAGCAGCATGGGGGGGGACGGATATAGCAATCAGCCCCAGCATTTT.

The V call is TRBV29-1, the J call TRBJ2-7; 8 bases line up with TRBD1. V lost 7 bases, J lost 6 bases, and 8 bases stayed unmatched. The CDR3 contains 12 residues. From germline, CDR1 is SQVTM and CDR2 ANQGSEA. Here the CDR3 reads CSGRTGNCEQYF. Written as DNA, the CDR3 is TGCAGCGGACGGACAGGGAACTGCGAGCAGTACTTC.

The chain has TRBV10-3 and TRBJ2-5; 8 bases are shared with TRBD1. After removal of 10 bases from V and 1 base from J, the junction contained 2 bases not matched to a gene. This CDR3 contains 12 residues. CDR1 and CDR2 (germline): ENHRY, SYGVKD. The DNA of the CDR3 is TGTGCCACCGGACAGGGCCAAGAGACCCAGTACTTC. It specifies CATGQGQETQYF.

This clone was seen only once. The chain recombines TRBV9 with TRBJ1-6; D not certain. The CDR3 consists of 15 residues. V lost 2 bases, J lost 4 bases, and 10 bases lay in between. Germline V gene sequence: CDR1 SGDLS, CDR2 YYNGEE. Written as DNA, the CDR3 is TGTGCCAGCAGCGTTTCTGTACAGTATAATTCACCCCTCCACTTT. It yields the protein CASSVSVQYNSPLHF.

This clone was picked up a small number of times. The chain has TRBV7-3 and TRBJ2-7, with 7 bases identical to TRBD1. This CDR3 comprises 13 residues. The germline V gene encodes CDR1 SGHTA and CDR2 FQGTGA. The V segment lost 5 bases and the J segment 0 bases; nucleotides outside the gene matches: 1. CDR3 region: CASSRDSSYEQYF. DNA for the CDR3: TGTGCCAGCAGCCGGGACAGCTCCTACGAGCAGTACTTC.

The V call is TRBV6-5, the J call TRBJ1-4; 8 bases agree with TRBD1. The V segment lost 6 bases and the J segment 0 bases; nucleotides outside the gene matches: 3. The CDR3 loop spans 15 amino acids. Germline assignment: CDR1 MNHEY and CDR2 SVGAGI. The CDR3, as DNA: TGTGCCAGCAGGGGACAGGACGCAACTAATGAAAAACTGTTTTTT. As protein: CASRGQDATNEKLFF.

This rearrangement joins TRBV7-2 to TRBJ2-5, with 8 positions matching TRBD2. V trimming: 1 base; J trimming: 5 bases; junction bases outside the gene matches: 6. Per the germline V gene, CDR1 is SGHTA and CDR2 is FQGNSA. The CDR3 sequence is 15 residues long. CDR3 sequence (DNA): TGTGCCAGCAGCTTAGACGGCGGGGGGCCGGAGACCCAGTACTTC. This encodes CASSLDGGGPETQYF. The full variable domain, its missing parts supplied by reference TRBV7-2 and TRBJ2-5, is GAGVSQSPSNKVTEKGKDVELRCDPISGHTALYWYRQSLGQGLEFLIYFQGNSAPDKSGLPSDRFSAERTGGSVSTLTIQRTQQEDSAVYLCASSLDGGGPETQYFGPGTRLLVL.

This clone appeared a single time. The chain employs TRBV28 and TRBJ2-7; 10 nucleotides line up with TRBD2. The CDR3 loop spans 16 amino acids. Germline trimming cut 6 bases from V and 6 bases from J; bases unmatched to any gene: 14. Germline CDR1 MDHEN, CDR2 SYDVKM. This CDR3 reads CASSTEAAGGPGEQYF. The CDR3 DNA is TGTGCCAGCAGCACCGAAGCAGCGGGAGGGCCGGGCGAGCAGTACTTC.

This clone has a handful of counts. This chain connects TRBV4-1 to TRBJ1-1, with D possibly TRBD1 on 5 matching bases. The CDR3 totals 14 residues. V lost 4 bases and J 3 bases, leaving 12 bases between the germline ends. Germline CDR1 and CDR2: MGHRA and YSYEKL. CDR3 coding DNA: TGCGCCAGCAGCCGCATGGGGGGGGACACTGAAGCTTTCTTT. It is translated as CASSRMGGDTEAFF.

In this sample, this clone turned up a few times. The chain is built from TRBV30 and TRBJ1-4; no definite D call. The ends were cut back, 0 bases at V and 4 bases at J, with 6 bases in the middle. This CDR3 has 13 residues. Germline V gene sequence: CDR1 GTSNPN, CDR2 SVGIG (reference sequence). The DNA for the CDR3 is TGTGCCTGGAGTGTACAGCTTAATGAAAAACTGTTTTTT. It encodes CAWSVQLNEKLFF.

This clone was counted a few times. A read error may produce the germline difference seen at one junction end. The V call is TRBV4-1, the J call TRBJ1-2; D is undetermined. The CDR3 covers 11 residues. From germline, CDR1 is MGHRA and CDR2 YSYEKL. The CDR3, as DNA: TGCGCAAGCAGCCCCGGGAGCGGCTACACCTTC. Protein: CASSPGSGYTF.

The chain recombines TRBV6-6 with TRBJ1-1, with D hard to call. The length of the CDR3 is 14 residues. Per the germline V gene, CDR1 is MNHNY and CDR2 is SVGAGI (reference sequence). The V end was cut by 2 bases, the J end by 3 bases, with 10 bases between. The CDR3 protein is CASSYRNRDTEAFF. CDR3 coding DNA: TGTGCCAGCAGTTACCGGAACAGAGACACTGAAGCTTTCTTT.

For this clone: The conserved phenylalanine or tryptophan normally closing the CDR3 is absent here, so this likely arose from a read error. The rearrangement links TRBV30 to TRBJ1-4; the match to TRBD1 covers 11 bases. Germline V CDR1 and CDR2: GTSNPN, SVGIG (reference sequence). The CDR3 runs 17 residues. CDR3 sequence (DNA): TGTGCCTGGAGTGTCGGGACAGGGGGGTCAACTACTGAAAAACTGTTTTTG. Encoded protein: CAWSVGTGGSTTEKLFL.

In its sample, this clone was seen once. The chain has TRBV18 and TRBJ2-5; 10 positions match TRBD2. Germline CDR1 is KGHSH and CDR2 is LQKENI. The CDR3 totals 16 residues. Trimming removed 1 base from V and 4 bases from J; junction bases left unmatched: 6. CDR3 residues: CASSPLTGLATETQYF. CDR3 nucleotide sequence: TGTGCCAGCTCACCACTGACGGGACTAGCGACAGAGACCCAGTACTTC.

This clone was observed a few times. The chain combines TRBV21-1 with TRBJ2-5; TRBD1, as called in the table, went unchecked against the DNA. TRBV21-1 is a known pseudogene. The CDR3 length is 14 residues. The CDR3 spells CASSKDRLEETQYF. The CDR3 DNA reads TGTGCCAGCAGCAAAGACAGGCTAGAAGAGACCCAGTACTTC.

This sequence joins TRBV27 and TRBJ2-2; 8 bases agree with TRBD1. There are 14 residues in the CDR3. V was clipped by 6 bases and J by 1 base; unmatched bases: 1. The germline V gene has CDR1 MNHEY and CDR2 SMNVEV (reference sequence). The CDR3 nucleotides read TGTGCCAGCAGGGGGACAGGGAACACCGGGGAGCTGTTTTTT. Residues: CASRGTGNTGELFF.

The rearrangement joins TRBV9 to TRBJ2-7, with D perhaps matching TRBD1 (6 bases). The ends were cut back, 0 bases at V and 0 bases at J, with 10 bases in the middle. This CDR3 comprises 15 residues. Germline loops: CDR1 SGDLS, CDR2 YYNGEE. The CDR3 reads CASSVGTASSYEQYF. The DNA for the CDR3 is TGTGCCAGCAGCGTAGGGACAGCCTCCTCCTACGAGCAGTACTTC.

This chain connects TRBV5-1 to TRBJ2-2, with TRBD2 identical over 7 bases. Germline values: CDR1 SGHRS, CDR2 YFSETQ. V dropped 3 bases and J dropped 0; count of bases not matched to a gene: 5. The CDR3 runs to 16 residues. The CDR3 sequence is CASSWTGGTNTGELFF. Here the CDR3 DNA reads TGCGCCAGCAGCTGGACGGGAGGAACGAACACCGGGGAGCTGTTTTTT.

The rearrangement links TRBV19 to TRBJ1-5; D gene unclear. The CDR3 covers 14 residues. V lost 9 bases, J lost 3 bases, and 15 bases lay in between. Germline V gene data show CDR1 as LNHDA and CDR2 as SQIVND (reference sequence). This chain's CDR3 is CASRGANSNQPQHF. The DNA of the CDR3 is TGTGCCAGCAGAGGAGCGAACTCCAATCAGCCCCAGCATTTT. Full variable domain (remainder filled in from reference TRBV19 and TRBJ1-5): DGGITQSPKYLFRKEGQNVTLSCEQNLNHDAMYWYRQDPGQGLRLIYYSQIVNDFQKGDIAEGYSVSREKKESFPLTVTSAQKNPTAFYLCASRGANSNQPQHFGDGTRLSIL.

The gene calls are TRBV2 and TRBJ1-2, with 11 bases fitting TRBD1. The germline CDR1 and CDR2 sequences are SNHLY and FYNNEI. J gave up 6 bases and V 1 base, and 1 base lay outside the gene matches. The CDR3 has 14 amino acids. The CDR3 nucleotides are TGTGCCAGCAGTGAAGAGGGACAGGGGGATGGCTACACCTTC. As protein: CASSEEGQGDGYTF.

This chain connects TRBV6-1 to TRBJ1-5; a weak D match, TRBD1 (5 bases). CDR1 and CDR2 from the germline V gene are MNHNS and SASEGT. The CDR3 contains 14 residues. V lost 8 bases to trimming and J lost 2 bases, with 13 bases between them. CDR3 nucleotides: TGTGCCAGCGGCCAGGGAGGTGGCAATCAGCCCCAGCATTTT. Residues: CASGQGGGNQPQHF.

CDR3 coding DNA: TGTGCCAGCAGGTCAGGGTTCCACAATTCACCCCTCCACTTT. It yields the protein CASRSGFHNSPLHF. The chain has TRBV7-2 and TRBJ1-6; a weak D match, TRBD1 (5 bases). This CDR3 has 14 amino acids. Germline CDR1 SGHTA, CDR2 FQGNSA. V was clipped by 6 bases and J by 7 bases, with 13 bases between them.

This clone has a single count. The rearrangement links TRBV4-2 to TRBJ2-7; D not resolved. V lost 0 bases and J 6 bases, leaving 9 bases between the germline ends. The CDR3 loop spans 13 amino acids. Germline V gene data show CDR1 as LGHNA and CDR2 as YNFKEQ. CDR3 region: CASSQDGPFEQYF. The CDR3 nucleotides are TGTGCCAGCAGCCAAGATGGGCCATTCGAGCAGTACTTC.